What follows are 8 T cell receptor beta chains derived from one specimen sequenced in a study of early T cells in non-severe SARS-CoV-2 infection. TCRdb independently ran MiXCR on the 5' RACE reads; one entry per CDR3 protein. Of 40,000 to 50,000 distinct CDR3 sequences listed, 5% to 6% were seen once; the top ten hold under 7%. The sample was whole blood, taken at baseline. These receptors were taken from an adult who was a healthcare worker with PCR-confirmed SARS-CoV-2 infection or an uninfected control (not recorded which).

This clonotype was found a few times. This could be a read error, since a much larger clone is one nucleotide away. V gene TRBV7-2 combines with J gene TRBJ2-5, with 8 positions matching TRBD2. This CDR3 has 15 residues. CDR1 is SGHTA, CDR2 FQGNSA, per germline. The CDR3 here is CVSSLAGQLQETQYF. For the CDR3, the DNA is TGTGTCAGCAGCTTAGCGGGACAACTCCAAGAGACCCAGTACTTC. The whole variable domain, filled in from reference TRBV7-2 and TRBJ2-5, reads GAGVSQSPSNKVTEKGKDVELRCDPISGHTALYWYRQSLGQGLEFLIYFQGNSAPDKSGLPSDRFSAERTGGSVSTLTIQRTQQEDSAVYLCVSSLAGQLQETQYFGPGTRLLVL.

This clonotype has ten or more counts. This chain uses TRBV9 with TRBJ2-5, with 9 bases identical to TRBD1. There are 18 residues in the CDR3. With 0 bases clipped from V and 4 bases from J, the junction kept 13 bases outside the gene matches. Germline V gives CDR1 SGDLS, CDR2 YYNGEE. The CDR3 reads CASSVGPQPGTGRETQYF. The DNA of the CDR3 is TGTGCCAGCAGCGTAGGACCCCAGCCCGGGACAGGGAGAGAGACCCAGTACTTC.

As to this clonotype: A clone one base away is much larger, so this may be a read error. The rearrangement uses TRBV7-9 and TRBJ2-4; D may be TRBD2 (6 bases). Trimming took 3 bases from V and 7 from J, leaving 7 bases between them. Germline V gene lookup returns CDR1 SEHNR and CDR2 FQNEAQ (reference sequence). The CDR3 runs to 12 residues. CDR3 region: CASSFRGNIQYF. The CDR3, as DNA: TGTGCCAGCAGCTTCCGGGGGAACATTCAGTACTTC.

This CDR3 is CASSQKPTSGRASTDTQYF. Here the CDR3 DNA reads TGTGCCAGCAGCCAAAAACCGACTAGCGGGAGGGCTAGCACAGATACGCAGTATTTT. The chain links TRBV4-2 to TRBJ2-3; 14 bases are shared with TRBD2. The CDR3 sequence is 19 residues long. Trimming cost V 2 bases and J 0 bases; bases outside gene matches: 7. Germline V gene data show CDR1 as LGHNA and CDR2 as YNFKEQ.

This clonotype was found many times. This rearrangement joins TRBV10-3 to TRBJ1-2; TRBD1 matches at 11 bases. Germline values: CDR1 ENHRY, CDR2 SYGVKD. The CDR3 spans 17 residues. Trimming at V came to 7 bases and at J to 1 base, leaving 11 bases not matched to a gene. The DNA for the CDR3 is TGTGCCATCACCAAGGGACAGGGGGAAACTATTAACTATGGCTACACCTTC. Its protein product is CAITKGQGETINYGYTF.

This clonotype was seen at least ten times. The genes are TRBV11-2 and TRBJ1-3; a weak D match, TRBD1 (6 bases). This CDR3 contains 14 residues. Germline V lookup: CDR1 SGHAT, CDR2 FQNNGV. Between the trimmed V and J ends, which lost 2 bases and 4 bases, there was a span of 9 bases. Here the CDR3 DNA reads TGTGCCAGCAGCTTAAGGCAGGGGGGAAACACCATATATTTT. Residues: CASSLRQGGNTIYF.

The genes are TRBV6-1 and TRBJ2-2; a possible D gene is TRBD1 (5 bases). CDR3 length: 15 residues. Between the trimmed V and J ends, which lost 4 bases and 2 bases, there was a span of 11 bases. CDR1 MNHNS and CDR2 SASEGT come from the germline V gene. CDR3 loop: CASSVMDINTGELFF. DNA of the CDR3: TGTGCCAGCAGTGTCATGGACATTAACACCGGGGAGCTGTTTTTT.

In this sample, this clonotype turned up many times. This CDR3 reads CASSVEGFSSYEQYF. In DNA form, the CDR3 reads TGTGCCAGCAGCGTAGAAGGGTTCAGCTCCTACGAGCAGTACTTC. The chain recombines TRBV9 with TRBJ2-7, with D unresolved. This CDR3 is 15 amino acids long. The V gene's germline CDR1 is SGDLS and CDR2 YYNGEE. The V and J ends lost 0 bases and 0 bases respectively, with 10 bases between them.